The 16 T cell receptor beta chains reported below all come from one sample, sequenced in a study of blood T cell repertoires in COVID-19. Generated by immunoSEQ multiplex PCR, the TCRdb table keeps only in-frame clones and is missing some. The table has over 450,000 clones, about 91% seen once. Sequencing was done on a sample of peripheral blood. The receptors were sampled from a man in his late teens or twenties with COVID-19, enrolled during active disease.

The chain combines TRBV4-1 with TRBJ1-5, with 10 bases that match TRBD1. The CDR3 contains 18 residues. Trimming at V came to 1 base and at J to 6 bases, leaving 12 bases not matched to a gene. Per germline, CDR1 MGHRA and CDR2 YSYEKL. CDR3 nucleotides: TGCGCCAGCAGCCAAGTAGGGCCCCGACAGGGGGCTGGTCAGCCCCAGCATTTT. Translated: CASSQVGPRQGAGQPQHF.

The rearrangement uses TRBV5-1 and TRBJ1-6, with 9 bases fitting TRBD1. From germline, CDR1 is SGHRS and CDR2 YFSETQ. V lost 3 bases and J lost 10; bases outside the gene matches: 5. The CDR3 has 14 residues. Here the CDR3 DNA reads TGCGCCAGCAGCTCGGACAGGGGAACCTCACCCCTCCACTTT. Its translation: CASSSDRGTSPLHF.

The chain employs TRBV19 and TRBJ2-2, with D uncertain. The CDR3 length is 13 residues. CDR1 and CDR2 (germline): LNHDA, SQIVND (reference sequence). V dropped 2 bases and J dropped 8 bases, with 9 bases sitting between them. CDR3 nucleotides: TGTGCCAGTAGTATACGGCTAGGAGGGGAGCTGTTTTTT. Its translation is CASSIRLGGELFF.

The chain is built from TRBV15 and TRBJ2-3; D remains ambiguous. The germline V gene encodes CDR1 LNHNV and CDR2 YYDKDF (reference sequence). This CDR3 contains 14 residues. The V end was cut by 4 bases, the J end by 2 bases, with 10 bases between. The CDR3, as DNA: TGTGCCACCAGCATTTCCTCCCTCACAGATACGCAGTATTTT. Translation: CATSISSLTDTQYF.

The DNA of the CDR3 is TGTGCCAGCGGACGGACAGGTCGTTACTACGAGCAGTACTTC. Translating it yields CASGRTGRYYEQYF. V usage is TRBV6-5 and J usage is TRBJ2-7, with 7 nucleotides matching TRBD1. The germline V gene encodes CDR1 MNHEY and CDR2 SVGAGI. CDR3 length: 14 amino acids. The junction had 10 bases not matched to a gene; V was cut back by 8 bases and J by 3 bases.

The CDR3 nucleotides read TGTGCCAGCTCACCATCAAGGGGTGAAGCTTTCTTT. Protein: CASSPSRGEAFF. This chain connects TRBV18 to TRBJ1-1; D is possibly TRBD1 (5 bases). Germline assignment: CDR1 KGHSH and CDR2 LQKENI. V was cut by 2 bases and J by 7 bases, with 8 bases left in between. This CDR3 has 12 amino acids.

The chain joins TRBV18 to TRBJ2-2; possibly TRBD2 for D (6 bases). V dropped 6 bases and J dropped 0 bases, with 14 bases sitting between them. CDR3 length: 16 amino acids. Per germline, CDR1 KGHSH and CDR2 LQKENI. CDR3: CASSSGTLTNTGELFF. CDR3 DNA sequence: TGTGCCAGCTCTTCCGGGACTCTAACGAACACCGGGGAGCTGTTTTTT.

As for this clone: Other DNA sequences from this sample encode an identical CDR3 as well. V usage is TRBV4-1 and J usage is TRBJ2-7; 9 nucleotides align to TRBD2. This CDR3 has 14 amino acids. Germline V CDR1 and CDR2: MGHRA, YSYEKL. V gave up 1 base and J gave up 4 bases; unmatched junction bases: 2. The CDR3, as DNA: TGCGCCAGCAGCCAAGGTCTAGCGGGGTACGAGCAGTACTTC. Protein sequence: CASSQGLAGYEQYF.

The V gene is TRBV2, the J gene TRBJ1-5; the D is unclear. Germline-derived CDR1 and CDR2 are SNHLY and FYNNEI. The CDR3 has 14 amino acids. The V and J ends lost 6 bases and 0 bases respectively, with 9 bases between them. The CDR3 reads CASSTDYSNQPQHF. CDR3 bases: TGTGCCAGCAGCACAGACTATAGCAATCAGCCCCAGCATTTT. The whole variable domain, remainder taken from reference TRBV2 and TRBJ1-5, is EPEVTQTPSHQVTQMGQEVILRCVPISNHLYFYWYRQILGQKVEFLVSFYNNEISEKSEIFDDQFSVERPDGSNFTLKIRSTKLEDSAMYFCASSTDYSNQPQHFGDGTRLSIL.

J is TRBJ1-2 and V is TRBV27; TRBD1 agrees at 7 bases. V shed 6 bases and J 2 bases; nucleotides not matched to a gene: 6. This CDR3 is built from 14 residues. The germline V gene has CDR1 MNHEY and CDR2 SMNVEV (reference sequence). In DNA form, the CDR3 reads TGTGCCAGCAGCCGGGACAGTTCCAACTATGGCTACACCTTC. Translation gives CASSRDSSNYGYTF.

V usage is TRBV2 and J usage is TRBJ2-3; the D is unclear. This CDR3 region has 15 residues. V lost 6 bases, J lost 3 bases, and 16 bases lay in between. Germline V gene sequence: CDR1 SNHLY, CDR2 FYNNEI. The CDR3 DNA is TGTGCCAGCAGGAACAGAGACCCGGCGACAGATACGCAGTATTTT. Its protein is CASRNRDPATDTQYF.

This chain connects TRBV27 to TRBJ2-7, with a tentative D call TRBD1 (5 bases). CDR1 and CDR2 (germline): MNHEY, SMNVEV (reference sequence). There are 13 residues in the CDR3. V was pared by 4 bases and J by 2 bases, with 9 bases between. The CDR3 DNA sequence: TGTGCCAGCAGTTGGGGCAGTACCTACGAGCAGTACTTC. Protein: CASSWGSTYEQYF.

In this sample, this clone turned up once. The V call is TRBV5-1, the J call TRBJ2-1, with TRBD2 matching over 7 bases. The CDR3 loop spans 14 amino acids. With 5 bases clipped from V and 7 bases from J, the junction kept 9 bases outside the gene matches. The germline gives CDR1 SGHRS, CDR2 YFSETQ. The CDR3 DNA sequence: TGCGCCAGCAGTTCGGGAGGATCGGGGAATGAGCAGTTCTTC. Translating gives CASSSGGSGNEQFF. The variable domain in full, completed from reference TRBV5-1 and TRBJ2-1, reads KAGVTQTPRYLIKTRGQQVTLSCSPISGHRSVSWYQQTPGQGLQFLFEYFSETQRNKGNFPGRFSGRQFSNSRSEMNVSTLELGDSALYLCASSSGGSGNEQFFGPGTRLTVL.

To note about this clone: Relative to the germline gene, one junction end is altered; a read error may explain this. This chain connects TRBV6-1 to TRBJ1-4; D remains unclear. The CDR3 sequence is 15 residues long. CDR1 MNHNS and CDR2 SASEGT come from the germline V gene. The CDR3 DNA reads TGTGCCAGCAGTGAAGCGGGAGGCGAGGATGAGAAACTGTTTTTT. Its translation is CASSEAGGEDEKLFF.

The chain couples TRBV7-9 to TRBJ1-5, with D perhaps TRBD1 (6 bases). The germline CDR1 and CDR2 sequences are SEHNR and FQNEAQ (reference sequence). The CDR3 is made up of 15 amino acids. V was clipped by 5 bases and J by 0 bases, with 11 bases between them. The CDR3 loop is CASSMGHTSNQPQHF. In DNA, the CDR3 is TGTGCCAGCAGCATGGGACATACTAGCAATCAGCCCCAGCATTTT.

The genes are TRBV4-1 and TRBJ1-4; D gene unclear. V was trimmed by 2 bases and J by 4 bases, leaving 8 bases between them. Germline CDR1 and CDR2: MGHRA and YSYEKL. The CDR3 spans 14 residues. The CDR3 sequence: CASSQWGVNEKLFF. CDR3 DNA: TGCGCCAGCAGCCAATGGGGAGTTAATGAAAAACTGTTTTTT.